Described below is a single T cell receptor (beta chain) sequence and its context. There is no known antigen for this receptor. There are no base qualities to consult, and no much larger clone falls within one base. This sample's time point label indicates: about 28 days (+/-7) after the second vaccine dose. AZD1222 recipients given second doses at about 4 weeks or at about 12 weeks were pooled, since spike-specific TCR depth and breadth were not found to differ between the two schedules. Vaccinee samples were obtained from the UK trials COV001 and COV002, which included a single-blind randomized controlled phase 2/3 trial of AZD1222 (ChAdOx1 nCoV-19) in healthy adults. For TCRbeta chain sequencing, PBMC samples were collected from trial participants at day 0 and at day 28 after the second dose. The data are from a study of T cell responses to AZD1222 COVID-19 vaccine (dated by TCRdb to the early 2020s). About the investigation overall: TCR sequencing covered fewer than 250 trial participants: roughly 200 given two doses of AZD1222 and 26 given two doses of MenACWY control vaccine. Trial participants were enrolled by age into 18-55, 56-69 and 70-plus year subgroups, with around 150, 28 and 57 TCR-sequenced participants respectively. What the research found in general, with its limitations: Vaccine-associated CD4 TCRs spanned the whole spike protein, with dominant responses in regions 160-218 and 743-854. Spike-specific TCR breadth and depth rose significantly after two AZD1222 doses compared with day 0 and with MenACWY recipients. The 56-69-year group was small, and its depth increase did not reach significance, likely because of low power. Reportedly, almost half of the unique spike-specific TCRs recognized epitopes lying outside the regions that are mutated in the B.1.351 and B.1.1.7 variants. No day 14 peak-response samples were available, so repertoires were characterized only after the peak T cell response. Conclusions about previously exposed vaccinees were limited because only six or seven AZD1222 recipients were SARS-CoV-2 seropositive at baseline. Most participants were white British and females outnumbered males, and the authors suggested that clonal diversity may have been underestimated.

The CDR3 regions of human TCRbeta chains were analyzed by immunosequencing. As for the original processing: TCRs in the repertoires were matched against a reference library of SARS-CoV-2-specific TCRs that had been generated with the MIRA antigen-specificity platform. Breadth was defined as the fraction of unique TCRs that were SARS-CoV-2-associated, and depth was defined as the fraction of total T cells that were SARS-CoV-2-associated. Using the MIRA data, each spike-specific TCR was mapped to the spike region that the TCR reacts to and placed in a CD4 or CD8 class. Log10-transformed breadth and depth values were compared by one-way ANOVA with Sidak's multiple comparisons tests. The table comes from immuneACCESS by way of TCRdb, which keeps in-frame sequences with V and J called. Part of the clones is missing from these tables; in studies checked, under half for an unresolved V gene and the rest for unknown reasons. The V and J calls and clone size were taken over from that table, and D and trimming were inferred from the DNA. Across this sample there are 70,000 to 95,000 clones, with around 87% seen only once. The ten largest clonotypes hold roughly 2.4% of the sample.

CDR1 MNHEY and CDR2 SMNVEV are derived from the germline V gene (reference sequence). Spanning cysteine to phenylalanine, the CDR3 consists of 17 amino acids. Of all the DNA, just the CDR3 is kept, 51 bases in frame from base 1. Deletion took 7 bases off V and 0 bases off J, with a span of 19 bases between the germline ends. The rearranged segments are TRBV27 and TRBJ1-3, with no confidently assigned D gene. This sequence originates from an adult who received the AZD1222 COVID-19 vaccine. Source: peripheral blood, taken 28 days after the second AZD1222 dose. The DNA sequence follows: TGTGCCAGCAACGTTGGTCCAGTTAAAGTCTCTGGAAACACCATATATTTT. This codes for CASNVGPVKVSGNTIYF.